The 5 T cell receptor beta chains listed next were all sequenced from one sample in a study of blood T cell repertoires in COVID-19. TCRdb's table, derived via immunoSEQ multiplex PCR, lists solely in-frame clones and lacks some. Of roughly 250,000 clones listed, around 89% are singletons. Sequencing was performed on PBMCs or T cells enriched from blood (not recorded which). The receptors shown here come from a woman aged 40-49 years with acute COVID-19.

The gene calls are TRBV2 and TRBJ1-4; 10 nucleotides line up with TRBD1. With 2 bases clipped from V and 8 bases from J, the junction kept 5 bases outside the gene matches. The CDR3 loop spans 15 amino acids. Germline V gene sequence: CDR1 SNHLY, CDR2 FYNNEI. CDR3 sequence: CASSERDRGGEKLFF. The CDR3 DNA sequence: TGTGCCAGCAGTGAAAGGGACAGGGGAGGCGAAAAACTGTTTTTT.

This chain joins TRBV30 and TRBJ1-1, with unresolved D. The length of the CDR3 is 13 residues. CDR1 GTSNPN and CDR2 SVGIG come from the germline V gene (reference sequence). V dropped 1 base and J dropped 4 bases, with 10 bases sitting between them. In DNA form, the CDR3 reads TGTGCCTGGAGTGACCCCTCGGGCACTGAAGCTTTCTTT. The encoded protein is CAWSDPSGTEAFF.

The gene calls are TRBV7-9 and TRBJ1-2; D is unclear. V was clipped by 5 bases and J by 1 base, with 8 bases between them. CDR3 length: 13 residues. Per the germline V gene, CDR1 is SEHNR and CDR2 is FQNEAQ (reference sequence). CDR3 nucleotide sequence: TGTGCCAGCAGCCCGAGTAATAACTATGGCTACACCTTC. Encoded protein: CASSPSNNYGYTF. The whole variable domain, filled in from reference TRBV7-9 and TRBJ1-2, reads DTGVSQNPRHKITKRGQNVTFRCDPISEHNRLYWYRQTLGQGPEFLTYFQNEAQLEKSRLLSDRFSAERPKGSFSTLEIQRTEQGDSAMYLCASSPSNNYGYTFGSGTRLTVV.

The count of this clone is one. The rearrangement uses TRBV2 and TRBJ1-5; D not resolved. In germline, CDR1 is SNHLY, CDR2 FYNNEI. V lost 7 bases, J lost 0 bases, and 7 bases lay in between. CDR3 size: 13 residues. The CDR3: CASNSDSNQPQHF. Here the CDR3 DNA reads TGTGCCAGCAATTCAGATAGCAATCAGCCCCAGCATTTT.

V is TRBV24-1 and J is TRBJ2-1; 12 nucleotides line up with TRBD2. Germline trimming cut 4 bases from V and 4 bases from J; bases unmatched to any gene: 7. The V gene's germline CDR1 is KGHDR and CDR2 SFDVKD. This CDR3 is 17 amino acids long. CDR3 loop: CATSEKTSGSAYNEQFF. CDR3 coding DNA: TGTGCCACCAGTGAGAAGACTAGCGGGAGCGCGTACAATGAGCAGTTCTTC.